The 3 T cell receptor beta chains below all came from one sample that was sequenced in a study of radiation and T cells in renal cell carcinoma. The assay was immunoSEQ multiplex PCR, and TCRdb's table has in-frame clones only and misses some. The table has roughly 61,000 clones, 70% to 80% seen once. The time point is: blood 4 weeks post-SBRT, at nephrectomy. Regarding treatment: 15 Gy SBRT to primary tumor, nephrectomy 4 weeks later. The sample consisted of blood, taken from a patient whose treatment included radiotherapy and nephrectomy. These receptor sequences come from a man in his 60s with renal cell carcinoma.

The V gene is TRBV29-1, the J gene TRBJ1-1; D might be TRBD1 (6 bases). The CDR3 sequence is 11 residues long. V gave up 7 bases and J gave up 5 bases, with 11 bases separating them. CDR1 SQVTM and CDR2 ANQGSEA come from the germline V gene. The DNA of the CDR3 is TGCAGCGCCGAGGGGGGGACTGAAGCTTTCTTT. It translates to CSAEGGTEAFF.

The chain recombines TRBV30 with TRBJ1-1, with D tentatively TRBD1 (6 bases). The V gene lost 4 bases and the J gene lost 3 bases, with 15 bases spanning the gap. The CDR3 covers 14 residues. Germline V gene sequence: CDR1 GTSNPN, CDR2 SVGIG (reference sequence). The CDR3 loop reads CAWNMGHQDTEAFF. The CDR3 DNA sequence: TGTGCCTGGAACATGGGACACCAGGACACTGAAGCTTTCTTT.

There are a few counts of this clone. This chain links TRBV28 with TRBJ2-7, with 9 bases matching TRBD2. Germline loops: CDR1 MDHEN, CDR2 SYDVKM. The CDR3 has 15 amino acids. Trimming cost V 5 bases and J 7 bases; bases outside gene matches: 12. CDR3 loop: CASSRSASGMDEQYV. CDR3 in DNA: TGTGCCAGCAGTAGATCGGCTAGCGGGATGGATGAGCAGTACGTC.